Below, 31 T cell receptor beta chains from the same sample are listed, as sequenced in a study of T cell responses to AZD1222 COVID-19 vaccine. The table came from immunoSEQ multiplex PCR; TCRdb's copy has only in-frame clones and leaves some out. Of some 100,000 clones in the sample, roughly 91% were seen once. The source material was peripheral blood, sampled on day 0 of AZD1222 vaccination. The receptors stem from an adult in good health.

The V gene is TRBV5-1, the J gene TRBJ1-6; no reliable D call. Trimming took off 3 bases at V and 7 bases at J, with 14 bases between the two ends. The germline V gene has CDR1 SGHRS and CDR2 YFSETQ. The CDR3 length is 15 residues. The CDR3 bases are TGCGCCAGCAGCTCTGGCCGGGAGGGAAATTCACCCCTCCACTTT. It encodes CASSSGREGNSPLHF.

The chain uses TRBV11-1 and TRBJ1-2; 7 bases map to TRBD1. CDR1 and CDR2 (germline): SGHAT, FQDESV (reference sequence). CDR3 length equals 15 residues. The V and J ends lost 6 bases and 0 bases, in that order; junction bases with no gene match: 7. CDR3 loop: CASSGRDRANYGYTF. The DNA for the CDR3 is TGTGCCAGCAGTGGCCGGGACAGAGCTAACTATGGCTACACCTTC.

The chain couples TRBV19 to TRBJ2-1, with 7 bases aligning to TRBD2. Germline V gives CDR1 LNHDA, CDR2 SQIVND (reference sequence). The CDR3 consists of 15 residues. V lost 1 base and J lost 6; bases outside the gene matches: 6. CDR3 sequence: CASSIGAGSLNEQFF. CDR3 DNA sequence: TGTGCCAGTAGTATAGGAGCGGGATCCCTCAATGAGCAGTTCTTC.

The chain recombines TRBV18 with TRBJ2-1; D gene unclear. This CDR3 is 14 amino acids long. Trimming took 3 bases from V and 0 from J, leaving 6 bases between them. From germline, CDR1 is KGHSH and CDR2 LQKENI. The CDR3 DNA is TGTGCCAGCTCACCGGGATACTCCTACAATGAGCAGTTCTTC. This codes for CASSPGYSYNEQFF.

The chain is built from TRBV11-3 and TRBJ2-5; D is uncertain. The V end lost 5 bases, the J end lost 4 bases, and 17 bases lay between the germline ends. The V gene's germline CDR1 is SGHNT and CDR2 YENEEA. This CDR3 is 15 amino acids long. The CDR3 nucleotides are TGTGCCAGCAGCCCCCGGATAACTGGAACAGAGACCCAGTACTTC. It is translated as CASSPRITGTETQYF.

This rearrangement joins TRBV19 to TRBJ2-6; maybe TRBD2 (5 bases). This CDR3 comprises 17 residues. Germline assignment: CDR1 LNHDA and CDR2 SQIVND (reference sequence). The V end lost 6 bases, the J end lost 0 bases, and 15 bases lay between the germline ends. Here the CDR3 reads CASRAGRLSSGANVLTF. For the CDR3, the DNA is TGTGCCAGTAGGGCGGGTAGGTTGAGCTCTGGGGCCAACGTCCTGACTTTC.

The chain links TRBV9 to TRBJ2-3; 9 positions match TRBD2. The CDR3 has 16 residues. Germline loops: CDR1 SGDLS, CDR2 YYNGEE. The trim removed 1 base at V and 5 bases at J, leaving 8 bases unmatched. CDR3: CASSVTSIAGVDTQYF. The CDR3 DNA sequence: TGTGCCAGCAGCGTAACCTCAATAGCGGGGGTAGATACGCAGTATTTT.

This chain joins TRBV10-1 and TRBJ2-1; either TRBD1 or TRBD2 may fit D (5 bases each). Per germline, CDR1 WNHNN and CDR2 SYGVQD (reference sequence). V lost 4 bases and J 7 bases, leaving 14 bases between the germline ends. The CDR3 length is 14 residues. The CDR3: CASSAGFGGNEQFF. CDR3 nucleotide sequence: TGCGCCAGCAGTGCCGGGTTTGGGGGAAATGAGCAGTTCTTC.

The count of this clone is one. The chain carries TRBV20-1 and TRBJ1-2, with no clear D. The CDR3 loop spans 11 amino acids. The germline V and J ends were trimmed by 5 bases and 8 bases, with 12 bases remaining between them. The germline CDR1 and CDR2 sequences are DFQATT and SNEGSKA (reference sequence). CDR3 nucleotide sequence: TGCAGTGCTTGGGTCTTTGGGGGCTACACCTTC. Its protein product is CSAWVFGGYTF.

This clone was recorded a few times. This sequence joins TRBV7-9 and TRBJ2-5, with TRBD1 matching over 7 bases. V was clipped by 4 bases and J by 11 bases; unmatched bases: 10. Germline lookup yields CDR1 SEHNR and CDR2 FQNEAQ (reference sequence). The CDR3 covers 13 residues. CDR3 region: CASSSRQGLLQYF. The CDR3 DNA reads as TGTGCCAGCAGCTCTCGACAGGGCTTACTACAGTACTTC.

The rearrangement links TRBV5-5 to TRBJ1-1, with unresolved D. Germline V gene sequence: CDR1 SGHKS, CDR2 YYEKEE (reference sequence). Trimming left V 1 base short and J 1 base short, with 8 bases between. The CDR3 is 14 residues long. As DNA, the CDR3 is TGTGCCAGCAGCTTGCGGGTTCAGAACACTGAAGCTTTCTTT. It translates to CASSLRVQNTEAFF. The entire variable domain, with the rest obtained from reference TRBV5-5 and TRBJ1-1, is as follows: DAGVTQSPTHLIKTRGQQVTLRCSPISGHKSVSWYQQVLGQGPQFIFQYYEKEERGRGNFPDRFSARQFPNYSSELNVNALLLGDSALYLCASSLRVQNTEAFFGQGTRLTVV.

The rearrangement joins TRBV4-1 to TRBJ1-1, with D maybe TRBD1 (5 bases). V lost 1 base and J 7 bases, leaving 10 bases between the germline ends. CDR3 length: 13 residues. CDR1 and CDR2 from the germline V gene are MGHRA and YSYEKL. The CDR3 reads CASSQAGLNEAFF. The CDR3 DNA sequence: TGCGCCAGCAGCCAAGCAGGGCTCAATGAAGCTTTCTTT.

The chain recombines TRBV10-3 with TRBJ2-1; 8 bases are shared with TRBD1. The ends lost 9 bases at V and 6 bases at J; junction bases unmatched: 10. Germline-derived CDR1 and CDR2 are ENHRY and SYGVKD. The CDR3 contains 14 residues. The CDR3 sequence is CAIAGGGYGNEQFF. The DNA of the CDR3 is TGTGCCATAGCAGGGGGCGGTTACGGCAATGAGCAGTTCTTC.

V usage is TRBV15 and J usage is TRBJ2-1; D ambiguous. CDR3 length: 13 amino acids. Per germline, CDR1 LNHNV and CDR2 YYDKDF (reference sequence). V was cut by 0 bases and J by 6 bases, with 6 bases left in between. In DNA form, the CDR3 reads TGTGCCACCAGCAGAGATCCGAGCAATGAGCAGTTCTTC. Translating gives CATSRDPSNEQFF.

This chain connects TRBV5-1 to TRBJ2-3; the D is unclear. Trimming took off 2 bases at V and 5 bases at J, with 9 bases between the two ends. This CDR3 comprises 13 residues. Germline CDR1 and CDR2: SGHRS and YFSETQ. CDR3 coding DNA: TGCGCCAGCAGCTTTAGACACGGAGATACGCAGTATTTT. This sequence encodes CASSFRHGDTQYF.

The V and J genes are TRBV12-3 or TRBV12-4 and TRBJ1-2; possible D gene TRBD1, 5 bases. The germline V and J ends were trimmed by 5 bases and 5 bases, with 12 bases remaining between them. The CDR3 covers 13 residues. CDR3 nucleotide sequence: TGTGCCAGCAGTACGGGACCGAGGTATGGCTACACCTTC. Its protein is CASSTGPRYGYTF.

The genes are TRBV15 and TRBJ1-4, with D possibly TRBD1 on 5 matching bases. The V and J ends lost 5 bases and 0 bases respectively, with 10 bases between them. The CDR3 is 15 amino acids. CDR1 and CDR2 (germline): LNHNV, YYDKDF (reference sequence). CDR3 nucleotides: TGTGCCACCAGCGACACAGGAGCAACTAATGAAAAACTGTTTTTT. Encoded protein: CATSDTGATNEKLFF.

The gene calls are TRBV5-1 and TRBJ2-3; no clear D. Deletions cut 4 bases from V and 0 bases from J, with 12 bases between. The germline gives CDR1 SGHRS, CDR2 YFSETQ. CDR3 length equals 15 residues. The CDR3 DNA reads TGCGCCAGCAGCCTGTGGGGTGCTAGCACAGATACGCAGTATTTT. Protein product: CASSLWGASTDTQYF. The variable domain in full, with the rest retrieved from reference TRBV5-1 and TRBJ2-3, is KAGVTQTPRYLIKTRGQQVTLSCSPISGHRSVSWYQQTPGQGLQFLFEYFSETQRNKGNFPGRFSGRQFSNSRSEMNVSTLELGDSALYLCASSLWGASTDTQYFGPGTRLTVL.

The rearrangement uses TRBV6-6 and TRBJ1-5, with 7 positions matching TRBD1. With 8 bases clipped from V and 0 bases from J, the junction kept 7 bases outside the gene matches. The CDR3 length is 15 residues. Germline V CDR1 and CDR2: MNHNY, SVGAGI (reference sequence). The CDR3 region is CASSDRPYSNQPQHF. The CDR3 nucleotides read TGTGCCAGCTCGGACAGGCCTTATAGCAATCAGCCCCAGCATTTT.

This chain uses TRBV2 with TRBJ1-3; D is ambiguous. V lost 4 bases and J lost 0, with 7 bases in between. This CDR3 is built from 14 residues. Per germline, CDR1 SNHLY and CDR2 FYNNEI. The CDR3, as DNA: TGTGCCAGCAGTGCGGAATACTCTGGAAACACCATATATTTT. Translation: CASSAEYSGNTIYF. Drawing the rest from reference TRBV2 and TRBJ1-3, the complete variable domain is EPEVTQTPSHQVTQMGQEVILRCVPISNHLYFYWYRQILGQKVEFLVSFYNNEISEKSEIFDDQFSVERPDGSNFTLKIRSTKLEDSAMYFCASSAEYSGNTIYFGEGSWLTVV.

The chain recombines TRBV25-1 with TRBJ2-7; either TRBD1 or TRBD2 may fit D (5 bases each). The V gene lost 4 bases and the J gene lost 6 bases, with 16 bases spanning the gap. This CDR3 region has 14 residues. Germline V gene lookup returns CDR1 MGHDK and CDR2 SYGVNS. The DNA of the CDR3 is TGTGCCAGCAGTGGGGGCAGGGACGCGCGCGAGCAGTACTTC. It codes for CASSGGRDAREQYF.

The V gene is TRBV19, the J gene TRBJ1-1, with unresolved D. This CDR3 is built from 15 residues. V lost 8 bases to trimming and J lost 3 bases, with 19 bases between them. From germline, CDR1 is LNHDA and CDR2 SQIVND (reference sequence). This CDR3 is CASSENPTQYTEAFF. CDR3 DNA sequence: TGTGCCAGTTCAGAAAACCCGACCCAGTACACTGAAGCTTTCTTT.

This clone was seen more than once but under ten times. V and J are TRBV5-1 and TRBJ2-7; the D gene is possibly TRBD2 (7 bases). Germline CDR1 is SGHRS and CDR2 is YFSETQ. CDR3 length equals 14 residues. With 0 bases removed from V and 7 bases from J, the gap between germline ends came to 14 bases. The DNA for the CDR3 is TGCGCCAGCAGCTTGGAGGGGGGGGCGAGGGAGCAGTACTTC. It specifies CASSLEGGAREQYF.

The genes are TRBV5-4 and TRBJ1-2; D call uncertain. This CDR3 is 15 amino acids long. Looked up from germline, CDR1 is SGHNT and CDR2 is YYREEE (reference sequence). Trimming cost V 2 bases and J 1 base, with 12 bases left between them. CDR3 loop: CASSFWTRINYGYTF. CDR3 nucleotides: TGTGCCAGCAGCTTTTGGACCCGTATTAACTATGGCTACACCTTC.

By proportion, this clone is large (0.1 to 1%). This chain connects TRBV7-2 to TRBJ1-6, with 10 positions matching TRBD1. Germline CDR1 reads SGHTA; CDR2 reads FQGNSA. This CDR3 is 17 amino acids long. The J segment lost 3 bases and the V segment lost 5 bases, leaving 7 bases of the junction unmatched. The CDR3 coding sequence is TGTGCCAGCAGCCCTCGACAGGGGGCAGGCTATAATTCACCCCTCCACTTT. Translation gives CASSPRQGAGYNSPLHF. Supplemented by reference TRBV7-2 and TRBJ1-6, the full variable domain reads GAGVSQSPSNKVTEKGKDVELRCDPISGHTALYWYRQSLGQGLEFLIYFQGNSAPDKSGLPSDRFSAERTGGSVSTLTIQRTQQEDSAVYLCASSPRQGAGYNSPLHFGNGTRLTVT.

The CDR3 coding sequence is TGTGCCAGCAATCTACAGGGCCTTTCCGAGCAGTACTTC. It is translated as CASNLQGLSEQYF. The chain is built from TRBV2 and TRBJ2-7, with D perhaps matching TRBD1 (6 bases). The CDR3 contains 13 residues. The ends were cut back, 7 bases at V and 6 bases at J, with 16 bases in the middle. Germline CDR1 reads SNHLY; CDR2 reads FYNNEI.

This sequence joins TRBV18 and TRBJ2-2; TRBD1 agrees at 7 bases. Looked up from germline, CDR1 is KGHSH and CDR2 is LQKENI. V gave up 5 bases and J gave up 1 base; unmatched junction bases: 7. CDR3 length: 16 amino acids. This chain's CDR3 is CASSFQGVMNTGELFF. The CDR3 coding sequence is TGTGCCAGCTCATTCCAGGGGGTTATGAACACCGGGGAGCTGTTTTTT.

This chain joins TRBV2 and TRBJ1-2; D is ambiguous. The V end lost 7 bases, the J end lost 5 bases, and 17 bases lay between the germline ends. CDR1 SNHLY and CDR2 FYNNEI come from the germline V gene. This CDR3 is built from 14 residues. This CDR3 is CASILSRTEYGYTF. Written as DNA, the CDR3 is TGTGCCAGCATTTTGAGCAGGACCGAGTATGGCTACACCTTC.

The chain uses TRBV11-3 and TRBJ2-7, with D possibly TRBD1 on 5 matching bases. V lost 6 bases and J lost 2, with 17 bases in between. CDR1 and CDR2 (germline): SGHNT, YENEEA. CDR3 length: 15 residues. CDR3 DNA: TGTGCCAGCAGTTATAAGACAGAAATCACCTACGAGCAGTACTTC. As protein: CASSYKTEITYEQYF.

DNA for the CDR3: TGTGCCAGCTCCCCTAGGGCAGTGTCTGGAAACACCATATATTTT. This sequence encodes CASSPRAVSGNTIYF. The V gene is TRBV14, the J gene TRBJ1-3; D call uncertain. Germline loops: CDR1 SGHDN, CDR2 FVKESK. This CDR3 spans 15 amino acids. V dropped 8 bases and J dropped 1 base, with 15 bases sitting between them.

J is TRBJ2-1 and V is TRBV11-2, with D possibly matching TRBD2 (6 bases). V was trimmed by 2 bases and J by 9 bases, leaving 8 bases between them. The CDR3 contains 12 residues. CDR1 is SGHAT and CDR2 is FQNNGV in the germline V gene. Here the CDR3 reads CASSLRRGEQFF. In DNA, the CDR3 is TGTGCCAGCAGCTTAAGGAGGGGTGAGCAGTTCTTC.